This passage covers 9 T cell receptor beta chains from one sample sequenced in a study of CD8+ T cells in alopecia areata. Isolated RNA was reverse transcribed into cDNA used as the sequencing template. Method: immunoSEQ multiplex PCR; TCRdb's copy keeps in-frame clones and lacks some. The record shows 290,000 or so clones for this sample, with no singletons present. CD4, CD8alpha, NKG2D, NKG2ACE and other markers were used to sort pooled cutaneous lymph node cells. Source material: CD4+ T cells sorted from a lymph node. These receptors were obtained from a C3H/HeJ mouse with alopecia areata. The strain's MHC haplotype is H2-k.

This clone was seen a handful of times. Gene names and germline match the mouse. The read falls 4 residues short of the CDR3 end, and the missing part is taken from the germline J gene. The same CDR3 arises from other DNA sequences in this sample as well. The chain recombines TRBV13-1 with TRBJ2-2, with 10 nucleotides matching TRBD1. This CDR3 is 15 amino acids long. Trimming at V came to 3 bases and at J to 3 bases, leaving 2 bases not matched to a gene. The germline gives CDR1 NSHNY, CDR2 SYGAGN. The DNA read from the CDR3 is TGTGCCAGCAGTGGACAGGGGGCCGACACCGGG. This gives the protein CASSGQGADTG. The complete CDR3 protein is CASSGQGADTGQLYF.

In this sample, this clone turned up a few times. Gene names denote mouse genes. Read coverage stops 4 residues before the CDR3 terminus; the germline J gene supplies the remainder. The same CDR3 is also encoded by other DNA sequences in this sample. The chain couples TRBV19 to TRBJ2-3; tentatively, D is TRBD1 (7 bases). V was clipped by 2 bases and J by 1 base, with 11 bases between them. CDR1 and CDR2 from the germline V gene are FNHDT and SITEND (reference sequence). The CDR3 is made up of 15 amino acids. This CDR3 reads CASSIQGGGAETLYF. CDR3 DNA (partial): TGTGCCAGCAGTATTCAAGGGGGCGGTGCAGAA.

In regard to this clone: Any gene name here is a mouse gene name. The read ends 4 residues before the CDR3 terminus; that terminus is restored from the germline J gene. The chain is built from TRBV19 and TRBJ2-3, with 10 bases fitting TRBD2. CDR3 length: 15 amino acids. V trimming: 5 bases; J trimming: 0 bases; junction bases outside the gene matches: 3. Germline V gene sequence: CDR1 FNHDT, CDR2 SITEND (reference sequence). Incomplete CDR3 DNA: TGTGCCAGCAGGGACTGGGGGCGTAGTGCAGAA. Its translation is CASRDWGRSAE. In full, the CDR3 is CASRDWGRSAETLYF.

As regards this clone: This clone may be a read error of a much larger clone one base away. Genes here carry mouse names. The CDR3 loop reads CASSPENSPLYF. The sequenced CDR3 bases are TGTGCCAGCAGTCCAGAGAATTCGCCC. This chain joins TRBV19 and TRBJ1-6; D call uncertain. The CDR3 is cut off 3 residues early in the read; its end comes from the germline J gene. TRBJ1-6 is marked as an open reading frame, function uncertain. V was trimmed by 4 bases and J by 7 bases, leaving 6 bases between them. This CDR3 is 12 amino acids long. The germline gives CDR1 FNHDT, CDR2 SITEND (reference sequence).

This clone was detected only a few times. Mouse germline and gene names are used. From the germline J gene comes the end of the CDR3, since the read stops 3 residues before it. The J gene is TRBJ1-6, the V gene TRBV13-3; 11 nucleotides agree with TRBD1. TRBJ1-6 has ORF status, its function being uncertain. V gave up 5 bases and J gave up 5 bases; unmatched junction bases: 3. Germline assignment: CDR1 NNHDY and CDR2 SYVADS. The CDR3 has 15 amino acids. This CDR3 is CASRAGQGDNSPLYF. The sequenced CDR3 bases are TGTGCCAGCAGGGCGGGACAGGGGGATAATTCGCCC.

This clone has just a few counts. Genes and germline come from the mouse. The read stops 4 residues short of the end of the CDR3; the missing end is completed from the germline J gene. The chain uses TRBV13-3 and TRBJ2-1, with TRBD2 matching 9 bases. CDR1 and CDR2 from the germline V gene are NNHDY and SYVADS. The CDR3 contains 15 residues. The DNA read from the CDR3 is TGTGCCAGCAGTGATGCTGGGGGGGAGGAGGCT. It codes for CASSDAGGEEA. From start to end, the CDR3 is CASSDAGGEEAEQFF.

This clone was seen a handful of times. The listed genes are named as in mouse. The observed sequence ends 4 residues before the CDR3 terminus, with the missing tail filled in from the germline J gene. The rearrangement uses TRBV13-1 and TRBJ2-1; 7 bases are a match to TRBD1. V dropped 5 bases and J dropped 1; count of bases not matched to a gene: 3. The CDR3 is 14 residues long. Per germline, CDR1 NSHNY and CDR2 SYGAGN. The CDR3: CASRADRNYAEQFF. CDR3 bases read: TGTGCCAGCAGAGCGGACAGGAACTATGCT.

A remark on this clone: Gene names are the mouse ones. The read comes to an end 4 residues before the CDR3 does, leaving the germline J gene to fill in the end. The chain links TRBV13-3 to TRBJ2-1; possibly TRBD1 for D (6 bases). This CDR3 is 13 amino acids long. Trimming cost V 6 bases and J 3 bases, with 10 bases left between them. Germline loops: CDR1 NNHDY, CDR2 SYVADS. The sequenced CDR3 bases are TGTGCCAGCAAGAGGGGGACCTATGCT. It specifies CASKRGTYA. The full CDR3 protein is CASKRGTYAEQFF.

With regard to this clone: Gene names are the mouse ones. The read comes to an end 4 residues before the CDR3 does, leaving the germline J gene to fill in the end. The gene calls are TRBV31 and TRBJ2-3, with D possibly being TRBD1 or TRBD2 (5 bases each). From germline, CDR1 is GKSSPN and CDR2 SITVG. V was clipped by 0 bases and J by 3 bases, with 10 bases between them. The CDR3 spans 14 residues. Incomplete CDR3 DNA: TGTGCCTGGAGTCTGGGGGAGAGGGCAGAA. It encodes CAWSLGERAE. The full CDR3 is CAWSLGERAETLYF.